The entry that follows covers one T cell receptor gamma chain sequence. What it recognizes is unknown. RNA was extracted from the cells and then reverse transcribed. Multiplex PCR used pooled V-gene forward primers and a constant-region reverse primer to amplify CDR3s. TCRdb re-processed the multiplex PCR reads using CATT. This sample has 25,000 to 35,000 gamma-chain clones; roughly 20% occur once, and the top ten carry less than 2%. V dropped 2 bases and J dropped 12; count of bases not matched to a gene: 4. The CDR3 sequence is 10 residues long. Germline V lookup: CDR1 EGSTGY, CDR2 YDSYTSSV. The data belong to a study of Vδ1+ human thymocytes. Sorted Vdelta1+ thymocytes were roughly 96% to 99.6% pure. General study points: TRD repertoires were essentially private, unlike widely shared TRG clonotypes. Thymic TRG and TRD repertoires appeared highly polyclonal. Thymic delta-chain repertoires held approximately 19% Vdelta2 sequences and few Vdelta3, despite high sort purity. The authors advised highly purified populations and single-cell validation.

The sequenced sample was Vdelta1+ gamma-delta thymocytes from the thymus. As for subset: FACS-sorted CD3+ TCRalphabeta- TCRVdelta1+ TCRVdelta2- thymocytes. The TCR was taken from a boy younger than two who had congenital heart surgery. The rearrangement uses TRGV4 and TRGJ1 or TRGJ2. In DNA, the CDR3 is TGTGCCACCTGGGATGAGGTGAAACTCTTT. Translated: CATWDEVKLF.